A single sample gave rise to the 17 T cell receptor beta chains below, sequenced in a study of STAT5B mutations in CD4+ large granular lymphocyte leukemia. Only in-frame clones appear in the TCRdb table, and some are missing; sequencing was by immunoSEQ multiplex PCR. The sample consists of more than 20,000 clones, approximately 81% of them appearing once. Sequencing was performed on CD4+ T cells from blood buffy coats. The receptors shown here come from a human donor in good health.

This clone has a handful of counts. CDR3 in DNA: TGTGCCAGCAGGGGCAGGGTCTCCTACGAGCAGTACGTC. Translation gives CASRGRVSYEQYV. The rearrangement links TRBV6-5 to TRBJ2-7; tentative D call: TRBD1 (5 bases). The germline CDR1 and CDR2 sequences are MNHEY and SVGAGI. Trimming removed 6 bases at V and 0 bases at J, with 9 bases between. This CDR3 has 13 residues.

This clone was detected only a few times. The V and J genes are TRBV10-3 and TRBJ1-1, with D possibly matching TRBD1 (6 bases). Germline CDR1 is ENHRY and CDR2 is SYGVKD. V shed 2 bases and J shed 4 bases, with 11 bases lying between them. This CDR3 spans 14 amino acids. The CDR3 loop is CAISEGRGGTEAFF. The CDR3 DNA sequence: TGTGCCATCAGTGAGGGGAGGGGGGGCACTGAAGCTTTCTTT.

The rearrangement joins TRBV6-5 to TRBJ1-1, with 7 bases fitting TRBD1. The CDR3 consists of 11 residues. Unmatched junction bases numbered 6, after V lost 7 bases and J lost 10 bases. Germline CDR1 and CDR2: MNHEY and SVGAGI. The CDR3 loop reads CASNQGDRAFF. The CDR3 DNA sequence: TGTGCCAGCAACCAGGGGGATAGAGCTTTCTTT.

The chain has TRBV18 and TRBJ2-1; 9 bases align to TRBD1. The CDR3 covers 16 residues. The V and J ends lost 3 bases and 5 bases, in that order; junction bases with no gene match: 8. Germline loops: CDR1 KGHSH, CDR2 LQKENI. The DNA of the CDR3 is TGTGCCAGCTCACCGGGGGGACAGGGATTGGACAATGAGCAGTTCTTC. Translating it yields CASSPGGQGLDNEQFF.

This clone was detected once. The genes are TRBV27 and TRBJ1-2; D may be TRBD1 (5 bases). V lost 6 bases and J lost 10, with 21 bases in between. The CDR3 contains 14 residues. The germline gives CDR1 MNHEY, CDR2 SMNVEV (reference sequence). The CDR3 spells CASRGSGAPNDYTF. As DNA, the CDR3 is TGTGCCAGCAGAGGGTCCGGGGCCCCGAATGACTACACCTTC.

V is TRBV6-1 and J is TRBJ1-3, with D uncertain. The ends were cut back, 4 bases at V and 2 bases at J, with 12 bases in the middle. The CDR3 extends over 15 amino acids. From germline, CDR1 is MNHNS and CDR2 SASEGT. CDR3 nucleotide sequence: TGTGCCAGCAGTGGCTCGATCTCCCCTGGAAACACCATATATTTT. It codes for CASSGSISPGNTIYF.

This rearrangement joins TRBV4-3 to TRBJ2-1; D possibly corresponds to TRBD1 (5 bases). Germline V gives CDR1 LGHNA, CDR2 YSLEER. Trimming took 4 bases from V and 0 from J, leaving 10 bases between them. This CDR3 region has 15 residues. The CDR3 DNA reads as TGCGCCAGCAGCCCCGACAGCAGCTCCTACAATGAGCAGTTCTTC. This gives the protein CASSPDSSSYNEQFF.

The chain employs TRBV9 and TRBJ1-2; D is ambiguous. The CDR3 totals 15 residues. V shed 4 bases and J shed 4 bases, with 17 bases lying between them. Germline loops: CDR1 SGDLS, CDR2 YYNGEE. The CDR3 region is CASSPQDFSGYGYTF. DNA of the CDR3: TGTGCCAGCAGCCCCCAGGACTTCTCAGGCTATGGCTACACCTTC.

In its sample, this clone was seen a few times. The CDR3 loop is CASSPSDRAYGYTF. The DNA of the CDR3 is TGTGCCAGTAGTCCGTCTGACCGAGCCTATGGCTACACCTTC. This sequence joins TRBV19 and TRBJ1-2; D unresolved. Germline assignment: CDR1 LNHDA and CDR2 SQIVND (reference sequence). The V gene lost 5 bases and the J gene lost 4 bases, with 14 bases spanning the gap. The CDR3 is 14 residues long.

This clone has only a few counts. DNA for the CDR3: TGTGCCAGCTCACCAGCTTCCACCGGGGAGCTGTTTTTT. The encoded protein is CASSPASTGELFF. The chain employs TRBV18 and TRBJ2-2; no clear D. This CDR3 is 13 amino acids long. The germline CDR1 and CDR2 sequences are KGHSH and LQKENI. The germline V and J ends were trimmed by 2 bases and 4 bases, with 5 bases remaining between them.

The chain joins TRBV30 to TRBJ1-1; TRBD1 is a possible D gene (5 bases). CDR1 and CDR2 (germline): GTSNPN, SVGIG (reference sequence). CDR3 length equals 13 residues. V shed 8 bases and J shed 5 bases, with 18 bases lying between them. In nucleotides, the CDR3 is TGTGCCGGCTCAGGGATCCGTGGGACTGAAGCTTTCTTT. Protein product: CAGSGIRGTEAFF.

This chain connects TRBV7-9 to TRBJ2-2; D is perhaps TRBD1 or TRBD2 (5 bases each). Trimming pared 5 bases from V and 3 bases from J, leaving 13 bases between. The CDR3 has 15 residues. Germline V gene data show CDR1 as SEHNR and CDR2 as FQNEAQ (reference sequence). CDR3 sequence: CASSPPGLDTGELFF. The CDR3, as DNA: TGTGCCAGCAGCCCTCCGGGGCTGGACACCGGGGAGCTGTTTTTT.

The DNA of the CDR3 is TGCGCCAGCAGCTTGGAGGGGTCTCGTGGCTACACCTTC. Translation gives CASSLEGSRGYTF. The chain has TRBV5-1 and TRBJ1-2; weak D call: TRBD1 (5 bases). Deletions cut 0 bases from V and 7 bases from J, with 10 bases between. The germline gives CDR1 SGHRS, CDR2 YFSETQ. CDR3 length: 13 amino acids.

The CDR3 here is CASSQVPGGGGTYEQYF. In nucleotides, the CDR3 is TGCGCCAGCAGCCAAGTTCCCGGGGGTGGGGGCACCTACGAGCAGTACTTC. The J gene is TRBJ2-7, the V gene TRBV4-1; TRBD1 or TRBD2 may be the D gene (6 bases each). The CDR3 sequence is 17 residues long. Trimming shortened V by 1 base and J by 2 bases, and 18 bases separated the two germline ends. CDR1 and CDR2 (germline): MGHRA, YSYEKL.

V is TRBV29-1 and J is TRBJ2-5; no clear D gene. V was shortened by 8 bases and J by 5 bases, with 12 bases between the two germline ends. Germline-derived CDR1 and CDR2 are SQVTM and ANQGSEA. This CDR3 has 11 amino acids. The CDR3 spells CSTELLETQYF. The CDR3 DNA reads TGCAGCACTGAATTATTGGAGACCCAGTACTTC.

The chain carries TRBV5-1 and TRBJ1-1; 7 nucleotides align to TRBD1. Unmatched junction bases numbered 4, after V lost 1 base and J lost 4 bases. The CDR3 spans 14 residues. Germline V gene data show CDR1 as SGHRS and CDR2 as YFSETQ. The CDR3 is CASSLTEGATEAFF. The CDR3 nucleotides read TGCGCCAGCAGCTTGACGGAGGGGGCCACTGAAGCTTTCTTT.

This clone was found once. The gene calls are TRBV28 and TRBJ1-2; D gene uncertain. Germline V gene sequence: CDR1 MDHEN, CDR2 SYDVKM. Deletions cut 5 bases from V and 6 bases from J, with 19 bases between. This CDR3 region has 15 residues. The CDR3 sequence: CASSPRTGGWDGYTF. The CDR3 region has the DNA TGTGCCAGCAGTCCCCGGACCGGAGGGTGGGATGGCTACACCTTC.